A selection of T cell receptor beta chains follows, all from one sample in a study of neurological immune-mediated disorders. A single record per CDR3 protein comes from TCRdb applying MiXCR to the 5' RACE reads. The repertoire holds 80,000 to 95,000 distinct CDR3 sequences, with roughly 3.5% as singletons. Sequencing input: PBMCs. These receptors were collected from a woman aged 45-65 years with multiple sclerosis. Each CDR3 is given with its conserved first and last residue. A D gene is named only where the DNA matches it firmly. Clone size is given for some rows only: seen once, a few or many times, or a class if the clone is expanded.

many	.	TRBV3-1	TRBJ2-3	TGTGCCAGCAGCCCACCCGGAGCAGATACGCAGTATTTT	CASSPPGADTQYF
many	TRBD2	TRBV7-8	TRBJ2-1	TGTGCCAGCACCCCTCTCGGGGGGTTCTACAATGAGCAGTTCTTC	CASTPLGGFYNEQFF
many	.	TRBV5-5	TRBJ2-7	TGTGCCAGCAGCTTGGAGTGGGGGGGCCGCGTCTACGAGCAGTACTTC	CASSLEWGGRVYEQYF
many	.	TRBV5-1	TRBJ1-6	TGCGCCAGCAGCTTGGCAGCATATCCCAGGGGATTTAATTCACCCCTCCACTTT	CASSLAAYPRGFNSPLHF
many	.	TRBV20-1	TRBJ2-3	TGCAGTGCTAGACTAGCGTTCGGCACAGATACGCAGTATTTT	CSARLAFGTDTQYF
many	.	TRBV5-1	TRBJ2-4	TGCGCCAACGGACTTATAGCCAAAAACATTCAGTACTTC	CANGLIAKNIQYF
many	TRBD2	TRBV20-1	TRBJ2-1	TGCAGTGCACCCCCCGGGACTAGCTCCTACAATGAGCAGTTCTTC	CSAPPGTSSYNEQFF
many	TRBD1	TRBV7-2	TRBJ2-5	TGTGCCAGCAGCACCGGGACAGGGGCGAAAGAGACCCAGTACTTC	CASSTGTGAKETQYF
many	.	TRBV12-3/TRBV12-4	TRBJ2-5	TGTGCCAGCACGCCTTCTCCGGGTGGGCAAGAGACCCAGTACTTC	CASTPSPGGQETQYF
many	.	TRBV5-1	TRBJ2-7	TGCGCCAGCAGCTTGGCTACAATGGCGGGGCCAGCCTACGAGCAGTACTTC	CASSLATMAGPAYEQYF
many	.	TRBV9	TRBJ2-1	TGTGCCAGCAGCGTAGTAGGAGGGAGGTACGGGGATGAGCAGTTCTTC	CASSVVGGRYGDEQFF
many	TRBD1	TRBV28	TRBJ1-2	TGTGCCAGCAGTTTACGCAGGGGGCCTCGGGGCTACACCTTC	CASSLRRGPRGYTF
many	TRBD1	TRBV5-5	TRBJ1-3	TGTGCCAGCGGAGACAGGGCCCCCACCCCACTCTCTGGAAACACCATATATTTT	CASGDRAPTPLSGNTIYF
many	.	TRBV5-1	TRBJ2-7	TGCGCCAGCACGGGTACGTGGGGGTTGGACGAGCAGTACTTC	CASTGTWGLDEQYF
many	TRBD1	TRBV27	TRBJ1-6	TGTGCCAGCAGTTCTAGGACAGGGGCTCGCCTGGGGTCACCCCTCCACTTT	CASSSRTGARLGSPLHF
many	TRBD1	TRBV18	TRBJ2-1	TGTGCCAGCTCTCCAACAGGGGGTACTTACAATGAGCAGTTCTTC	CASSPTGGTYNEQFF
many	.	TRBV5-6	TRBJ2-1	TGTGCCAGCAGCCTGACTATTCGGGACTCCGCTTCAGATGAGCAGTTCTTC	CASSLTIRDSASDEQFF
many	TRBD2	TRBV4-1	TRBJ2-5	TGCGCCAGCAGCCAAGAGGAGCGGGGGGGCCCGACGACCCAGTACTTC	CASSQEERGGPTTQYF
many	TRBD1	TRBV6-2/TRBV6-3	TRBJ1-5	TGTGCCAGCAGCCCCGACAGGGGAAGCAATCAGCCCCAGCATTTT	CASSPDRGSNQPQHF
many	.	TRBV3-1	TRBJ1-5	TGTGCCAGCAGCCAAACACGGAGCAATCAGCCCCAGCATTTT	CASSQTRSNQPQHF
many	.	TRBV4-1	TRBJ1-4	TGCGCCAGCAGAAGTCGACATTGGGAAGATGAGAAACTGTTTTTT	CASRSRHWEDEKLFF
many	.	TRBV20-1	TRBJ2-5	TGCAGTGCTATTTTTCCGGAGACCCAGTACTTC	CSAIFPETQYF
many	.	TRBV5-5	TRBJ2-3	TGTGCCAGCAGCGTGGGGCCCACAGATACGCAGTATTTT	CASSVGPTDTQYF
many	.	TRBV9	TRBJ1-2	TGTGCCAGCAGCGTAGATGTAGGGGTTCAACATGGCTACACCTTC	CASSVDVGVQHGYTF
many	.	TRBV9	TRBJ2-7	TGTGCCAGCAGCGTAGGGGCAGGAGTAGACGACCTAAAGCAGTACTTC	CASSVGAGVDDLKQYF
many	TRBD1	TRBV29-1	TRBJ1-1	TGCAGCGTCACTGACAGGGGGCGGAACACTGAAGCTTTCTTT	CSVTDRGRNTEAFF
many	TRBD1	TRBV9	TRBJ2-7	TGTGCCAGCAGCGTAACAACAGGGGGAGATGGGACAGGGTACACCTACGAGCAGTACTTC	CASSVTTGGDGTGYTYEQYF
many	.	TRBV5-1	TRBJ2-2	TGCGCCAGCAGCTTGGAATATAACACCGGGGAGCTGTTTTTT	CASSLEYNTGELFF
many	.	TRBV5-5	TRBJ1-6	TGTGCCAGCAGCTTGTCGGGGAGCGGGCTAAGCTCCTATAATTCACCCCTCCACTTT	CASSLSGSGLSSYNSPLHF
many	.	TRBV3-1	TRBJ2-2	TGTGCCAGCTTTGGGAGCACCGGGGAGCTGTTTTTT	CASFGSTGELFF
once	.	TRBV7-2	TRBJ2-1	TGTGCCAGCAGTGGGGGAGGCAATGAGCAGTTCTTC	CASSGGGNEQFF
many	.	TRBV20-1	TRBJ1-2	TGCAGTGCTAGAGATCAAACGGGGCTTCGGGGCTACACCTTC	CSARDQTGLRGYTF
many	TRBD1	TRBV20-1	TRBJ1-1	TGCAGTGCCACGGACAGGGGGAACGTTGAAGCTTTCTTT	CSATDRGNVEAFF
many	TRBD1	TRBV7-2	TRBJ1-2	TGTGCCAGCAGCAGGACAGGGGGCGGTTATGGCTACACCTTC	CASSRTGGGYGYTF
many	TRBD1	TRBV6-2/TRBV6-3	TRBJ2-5	TGTGCCAGCGACACACAGGGGGCGAAGACCCAGTACTTC	CASDTQGAKTQYF
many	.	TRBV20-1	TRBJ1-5	TGCAGTGCTCCACCGTCGGGACATTTTAGAAATCAGCCCCAGCATTTT	CSAPPSGHFRNQPQHF
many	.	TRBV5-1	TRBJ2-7	TGCGCCAGCAGCCCGACCCCCGGGGTTTCCTACGAGCAGTACTTC	CASSPTPGVSYEQYF
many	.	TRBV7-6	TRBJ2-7	TGTGCCAGCAGCTTCGACAGACGCTACGAGCAGTACTTC	CASSFDRRYEQYF
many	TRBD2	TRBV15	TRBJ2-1	TGTGCCACCAGCAGAGGCCCTAGCGGGGGGGCCAATGAGCAGTTCTTC	CATSRGPSGGANEQFF
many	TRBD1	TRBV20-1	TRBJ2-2	TGCAGTGCTTTGGGACAGGGGGGCACCGGGGAGCTGTTTTTT	CSALGQGGTGELFF
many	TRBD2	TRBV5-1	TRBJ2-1	TGCGCCAGCAGCTTGGCGCGGGGGACGGGGGACAATGAGCAGTTCTTC	CASSLARGTGDNEQFF
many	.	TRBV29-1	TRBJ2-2	TGCAGCGTCGAGGGCCTCGGAGGTCGCGGGGAGCTGTTTTTT	CSVEGLGGRGELFF
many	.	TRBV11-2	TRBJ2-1	TGTGCCAGCAGCCAACTCAGGGACGACAATGAGCAGTTCTTC	CASSQLRDDNEQFF
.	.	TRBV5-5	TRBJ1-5	TGTGCCAGCAGCTTTCGGCAGGGTGAAACCCAGAATTTT	CASSFRQGETQNF
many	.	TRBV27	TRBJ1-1	TGTGCCAGCCAACTTTCACGGGGCTACAACACTGAAGCTTTCTTT	CASQLSRGYNTEAFF
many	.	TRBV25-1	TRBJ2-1	TGTGCCAGCAGTGAATACCTCCCACCGCTGCAGTTCTTC	CASSEYLPPLQFF
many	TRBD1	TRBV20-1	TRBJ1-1	TGCAGTGCTGGGACAGGGACTAACACTGAAGCTTTCTTT	CSAGTGTNTEAFF
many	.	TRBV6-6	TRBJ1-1	TGTGCCAGCAGTGAAAACAGGGCGATGAACACTGAAGCTTTCTTT	CASSENRAMNTEAFF
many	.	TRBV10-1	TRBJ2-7	TGCGCCAGCAGTGACCCGGGGTGGCAGGGTAACGAGCAGTACTTC	CASSDPGWQGNEQYF
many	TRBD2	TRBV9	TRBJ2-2	TGTGCCAGCAGCGACCCTCGTGGCTCTAGCGGATACACCGGGGAGCTGTTTTTT	CASSDPRGSSGYTGELFF
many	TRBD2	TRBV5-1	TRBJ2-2	TGCGCCAGCAGCCCTGCTGGGACTAGCGGGCGGAACACCGGGGAGCTGTTTTTT	CASSPAGTSGRNTGELFF
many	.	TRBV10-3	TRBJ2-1	TGTGCCATCAGTGAGTCCGGGACCCTAAGCCCCTACAATGAGCAGTTCTTC	CAISESGTLSPYNEQFF
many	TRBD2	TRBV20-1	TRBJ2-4	TGCAGTGCTAGCGCTTCTGTGAGGACTAGCGATCTTCAGTACTTC	CSASASVRTSDLQYF